This note documents a single T cell receptor beta chain sequence. The data stem from a study of T cells in Graves' hyperthyroidism and ophthalmopathy. Amplification of TCR beta CDR3 regions used RNA as the template. An initial round of RT-PCR targeting the TCR CDR3 relied on the HTBI primer set. TCRdb itself ran the multiplex PCR reads through MiXCR, one entry per CDR3 protein. The data hold about 300,000 distinct CDR3 sequences, with roughly 15% observed a single time. The CDR3 is made up of 16 amino acids. V was cut by 0 bases and J by 5 bases, with 17 bases left in between. The germline CDR1 and CDR2 sequences are SGDLS and YYNGEE. Stable Graves' hyperthyroidism denoted no ophthalmopathy progression over 18 months. Subjects aged 18 to 65 presented with newly diagnosed hyperthyroidism of less than 2 months' duration.

Material for sequencing was blood. This TCR came from a woman in her 40s with Graves' hyperthyroidism. The rearrangement links TRBV9 to TRBJ1-2; unclear D gene. The CDR3: CASSVGVGTNSYGYTF. The CDR3 coding sequence is TGTGCCAGCAGCGTAGGCGTCGGCACTAATTCTTATGGCTACACCTTC.